The next 5 T cell receptor beta chains were all read from a single sample in a study of cytomegalovirus exposure and HLA in healthy donors. In the PCR, 60 Vbeta and 13 Jbeta primers were used. The data were produced by immunoSEQ multiplex PCR, yet TCRdb's version contains in-frame clones alone and is incomplete. The data contain roughly 120,000 clones, almost 85% of them seen just once; the ten biggest clones take up more than 1.4%. The sequencing input was PBMCs. Source of these receptors: a woman younger than 35 in good health and CMV-seronegative.

The chain links TRBV7-9 to TRBJ1-5; perhaps TRBD1 as D (5 bases). The V and J ends lost 5 bases and 2 bases respectively, with 10 bases between them. CDR3 length: 14 amino acids. Germline CDR1 reads SEHNR; CDR2 reads FQNEAQ (reference sequence). The CDR3 spells CASSQGSGNQPQHF. DNA of the CDR3: TGTGCCAGCAGCCAGGGAAGCGGCAATCAGCCCCAGCATTTT.

V and J are TRBV6-5 and TRBJ2-4; 7 bases are shared with TRBD2. Germline CDR1 and CDR2: MNHEY and SVGAGI. The length of the CDR3 is 14 residues. J gave up 12 bases and V 5 bases, and 13 bases lay outside the gene matches. The CDR3 coding sequence is TGTGCCAGCAGTAGACGGACTAGGGGATTCAGTCAGTACTTC. Amino acid sequence: CASSRRTRGFSQYF.

The CDR3 bases are TGTGCCAGCAGCTCGAAAGGGGGCGATGAGCAGTTCTTC. Translating it yields CASSSKGGDEQFF. The V gene is TRBV7-9, the J gene TRBJ2-1; TRBD1 matches 7 bases. After removal of 4 bases from V and 8 bases from J, the junction contained 5 bases not matched to a gene. CDR3 size: 13 residues. Germline-derived CDR1 and CDR2 are SEHNR and FQNEAQ (reference sequence).

The V and J genes are TRBV7-6 and TRBJ2-2; 8 nucleotides align to TRBD1. CDR1 is SGHVS, CDR2 FNYEAQ, per germline. This CDR3 region has 15 residues. The trim removed 5 bases at V and 1 base at J, leaving 3 bases unmatched. CDR3 coding DNA: TGTGCCAGCAGCGGGGACAGGAGGAACACCGGGGAGCTGTTTTTT. It translates to CASSGDRRNTGELFF. Full variable domain (rest looked up from reference TRBV7-6 and TRBJ2-2): GAGVSQSPRYKVTKRGQDVALRCDPISGHVSLYWYRQALGQGPEFLTYFNYEAQQDKSGLPNDRFSAERPEGSISTLTIQRTEQRDSAMYRCASSGDRRNTGELFFGEGSRLTVL.

The chain is built from TRBV19 and TRBJ1-6; 10 bases fit TRBD1. Germline CDR1 reads LNHDA; CDR2 reads SQIVND (reference sequence). V was clipped by 1 base and J by 7 bases; unmatched bases: 1. This CDR3 contains 15 residues. The chain's CDR3 is CASSIGDRGNSPLHF. In DNA form, the CDR3 reads TGTGCCAGTAGTATAGGGGACAGGGGAAATTCACCCCTCCACTTT.